The 9 T cell receptor beta chains given below trace back to one sample, sequenced in a study of blood T cell repertoires in COVID-19. Sequenced by immunoSEQ multiplex PCR; TCRdb stores in-frame clones only, minus some. The sample contains 200,000 to 300,000 clones, 65% to 85% of which appear only once. Sequenced input: peripheral blood. The source of these receptors is a human donor in a cohort sampled during active COVID-19.

V usage is TRBV6-1 and J usage is TRBJ2-3; 11 bases agree with TRBD2. The CDR3 covers 17 residues. Trimming cost V 4 bases and J 0 bases; bases outside gene matches: 6. Germline CDR1 MNHNS, CDR2 SASEGT. The CDR3 spells CASSATSGVTSTDTQYF. Written as DNA, the CDR3 is TGTGCCAGCAGTGCGACTAGCGGGGTAACTAGCACAGATACGCAGTATTTT.

This sequence joins TRBV3-1 (or the pseudogene TRBV3-2) and TRBJ2-6; 9 positions match TRBD1. Trimming cost V 5 bases and J 3 bases; bases outside gene matches: 11. The CDR3 contains 18 residues. Germline V gene lookup returns CDR1 LGHDT and CDR2 YNNKEL (reference sequence). In nucleotides, the CDR3 is TGTGCCAGCAGCAGTCGACAGGGGGAATTATTTGGGGCCAACGTCCTGACTTTC. Its translation is CASSSRQGELFGANVLTF.

This sequence joins TRBV28 and TRBJ2-3; TRBD2 matches 9 bases. V dropped 6 bases and J dropped 6; count of bases not matched to a gene: 7. Germline V gene lookup returns CDR1 MDHEN and CDR2 SYDVKM. This CDR3 is 14 amino acids long. In DNA, the CDR3 is TGTGCCAGCAGGCGGGGGGGCGCTCTCGATACGCAGTATTTT. This encodes CASRRGGALDTQYF. The variable domain in full, completed from reference TRBV28 and TRBJ2-3, reads DVKVTQSSRYLVKRTGEKVFLECVQDMDHENMFWYRQDPGLGLRLIYFSYDVKMKEKGDIPEGYSVSREKKERFSLILESASTNQTSMYLCASRRGGALDTQYFGPGTRLTVL.

The chain uses TRBV24-1 and TRBJ2-5; a weak D match, TRBD1 (6 bases). Trimming cost V 4 bases and J 5 bases, with 16 bases left between them. The CDR3 is made up of 15 amino acids. Germline V lookup: CDR1 KGHDR, CDR2 SFDVKD. The CDR3 DNA is TGTGCCACCAGTGAATCTACAGGGACGGGGGAGACCCAGTACTTC. Amino acids: CATSESTGTGETQYF.

This clone was seen a single time. The chain uses TRBV7-3 and TRBJ2-3, with D possibly being TRBD2 (5 bases). The germline gives CDR1 SGHTA, CDR2 FQGTGA. With 2 bases removed from V and 2 bases from J, the gap between germline ends came to 14 bases. This CDR3 spans 16 amino acids. The CDR3: CASSLGVGGLTDTQYF. The CDR3 region has the DNA TGTGCCAGCAGCTTAGGGGTTGGAGGCCTCACAGATACGCAGTATTTT.

The V gene is TRBV18, the J gene TRBJ1-2, with unresolved D. V was clipped by 0 bases and J by 8 bases, with 7 bases between them. This CDR3 spans 12 amino acids. Germline CDR1 reads KGHSH; CDR2 reads LQKENI. As DNA, the CDR3 is TGTGCCAGCTCACCACCCCTTCAGGGCTACACCTTC. Translating gives CASSPPLQGYTF.

This clone was seen only once. V and J are TRBV3-1 (or the pseudogene TRBV3-2) and TRBJ2-1; 10 bases match TRBD2. The CDR3 is 15 amino acids. Losses at the gene ends were 4 bases for V and 7 bases for J; bases not matched to a gene: 7. Germline CDR1 LGHDT, CDR2 YNNKEL (reference sequence). CDR3 region: CASSPRSGGANEQFF. CDR3 nucleotide sequence: TGTGCCAGCAGCCCGAGGAGCGGGGGGGCAAATGAGCAGTTCTTC.

The chain employs TRBV19 and TRBJ2-6, with D perhaps TRBD1 (5 bases). The CDR3 sequence is 19 residues long. The V gene lost 4 bases and the J gene lost 0 bases, with 19 bases spanning the gap. In germline, CDR1 is LNHDA, CDR2 SQIVND (reference sequence). This CDR3 reads CASSKLRTGPLSGANVLTF. Written as DNA, the CDR3 is TGTGCCAGTAGTAAGTTAAGAACAGGTCCCCTCTCTGGGGCCAACGTCCTGACTTTC.

The chain has TRBV29-1 and TRBJ2-5; D possibly corresponds to TRBD1 (6 bases). This CDR3 region has 15 residues. The germline gives CDR1 SQVTM, CDR2 ANQGSEA. V was cut by 0 bases and J by 0 bases, with 11 bases left in between. The CDR3 spells CSVEDLGQYQETQYF. The DNA for the CDR3 is TGCAGCGTTGAAGACCTAGGACAGTACCAAGAGACCCAGTACTTC.